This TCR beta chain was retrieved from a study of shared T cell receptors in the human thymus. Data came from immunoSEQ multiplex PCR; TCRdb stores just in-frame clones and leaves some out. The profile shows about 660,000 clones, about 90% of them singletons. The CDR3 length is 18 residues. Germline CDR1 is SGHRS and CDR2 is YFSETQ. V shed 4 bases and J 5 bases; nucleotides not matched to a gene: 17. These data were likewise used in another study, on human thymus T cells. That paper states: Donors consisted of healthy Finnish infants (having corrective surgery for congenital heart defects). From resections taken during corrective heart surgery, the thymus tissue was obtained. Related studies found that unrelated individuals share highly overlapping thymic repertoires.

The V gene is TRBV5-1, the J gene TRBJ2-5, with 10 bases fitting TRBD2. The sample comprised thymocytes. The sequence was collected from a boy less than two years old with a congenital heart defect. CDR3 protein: CASSPVEGLAGVVETQYF. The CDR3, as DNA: TGCGCCAGCAGCCCAGTTGAGGGGCTAGCGGGGGTTGTGGAGACCCAGTACTTC. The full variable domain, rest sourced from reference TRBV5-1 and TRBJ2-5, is KAGVTQTPRYLIKTRGQQVTLSCSPISGHRSVSWYQQTPGQGLQFLFEYFSETQRNKGNFPGRFSGRQFSNSRSEMNVSTLELGDSALYLCASSPVEGLAGVVETQYFGPGTRLLVL.